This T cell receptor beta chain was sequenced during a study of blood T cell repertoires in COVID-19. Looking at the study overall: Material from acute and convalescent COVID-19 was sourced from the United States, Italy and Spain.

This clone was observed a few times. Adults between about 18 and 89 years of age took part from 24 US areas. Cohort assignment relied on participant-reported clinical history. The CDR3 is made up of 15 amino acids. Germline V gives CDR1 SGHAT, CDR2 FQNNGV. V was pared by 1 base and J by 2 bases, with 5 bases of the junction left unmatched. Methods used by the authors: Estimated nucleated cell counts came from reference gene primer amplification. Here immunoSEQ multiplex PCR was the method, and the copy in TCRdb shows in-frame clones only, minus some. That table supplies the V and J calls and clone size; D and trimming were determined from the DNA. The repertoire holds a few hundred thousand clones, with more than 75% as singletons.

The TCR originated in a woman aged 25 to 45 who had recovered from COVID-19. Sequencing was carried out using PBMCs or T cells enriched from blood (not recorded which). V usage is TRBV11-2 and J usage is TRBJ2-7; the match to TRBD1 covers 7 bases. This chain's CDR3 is CASSLAGTVTYEQYF. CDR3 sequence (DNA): TGTGCCAGCAGCTTAGCCGGGACAGTAACCTACGAGCAGTACTTC.